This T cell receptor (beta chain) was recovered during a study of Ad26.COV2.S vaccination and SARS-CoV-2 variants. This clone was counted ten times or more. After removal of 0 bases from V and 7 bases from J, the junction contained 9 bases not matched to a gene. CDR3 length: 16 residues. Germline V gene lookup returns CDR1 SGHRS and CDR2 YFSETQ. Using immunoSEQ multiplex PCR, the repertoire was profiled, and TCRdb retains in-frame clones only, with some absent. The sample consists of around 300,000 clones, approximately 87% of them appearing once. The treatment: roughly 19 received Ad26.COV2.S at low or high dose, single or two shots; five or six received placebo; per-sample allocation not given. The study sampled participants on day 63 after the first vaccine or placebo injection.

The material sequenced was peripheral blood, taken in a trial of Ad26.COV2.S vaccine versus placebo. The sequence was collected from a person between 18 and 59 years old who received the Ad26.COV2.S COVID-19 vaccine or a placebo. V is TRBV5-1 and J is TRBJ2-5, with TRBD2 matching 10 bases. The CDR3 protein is CASSLAPGLASGTQYF. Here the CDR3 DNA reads TGCGCCAGCAGCTTGGCACCGGGACTAGCGTCAGGGACCCAGTACTTC.